This T cell receptor beta chain was retrieved from a study of shared clonotypes between healthy human individuals. An assay was performed, and its level was deep. Measured with immunoSEQ multiplex PCR; TCRdb has only the in-frame clones, and not every one. The sample holds a few million clones; 93% are singletons and the top ten take approximately 1.7%. Germline lookup yields CDR1 MNHEY and CDR2 SMNVEV (reference sequence). V was clipped by 6 bases and J by 2 bases; unmatched bases: 5. The CDR3 runs to 15 residues. The naive CD8 population came from CD45RO-negative cells selected for CCR7, without terminally differentiated effector memory CD45RA+ cells. Notes on the study in general: Clonotype sharing among donors was thought likely to change with sequencing depth. Naive subsets usually exceeded memory subsets in estimated richness.

Note on this clone: Its antigen is not identified.

This receptor was identified in a man between 18 and 35 years old in good health. Some clones in this sample may be carry-over from other donors' samples. Material for sequencing was naive CD8+ T cells from PBMCs. This chain joins TRBV27 and TRBJ2-1, with TRBD1 matching over 9 bases. The CDR3 loop reads CASRSGTGTYNEQFF. CDR3 nucleotide sequence: TGTGCCAGCAGATCCGGGACAGGGACCTACAATGAGCAGTTCTTC.